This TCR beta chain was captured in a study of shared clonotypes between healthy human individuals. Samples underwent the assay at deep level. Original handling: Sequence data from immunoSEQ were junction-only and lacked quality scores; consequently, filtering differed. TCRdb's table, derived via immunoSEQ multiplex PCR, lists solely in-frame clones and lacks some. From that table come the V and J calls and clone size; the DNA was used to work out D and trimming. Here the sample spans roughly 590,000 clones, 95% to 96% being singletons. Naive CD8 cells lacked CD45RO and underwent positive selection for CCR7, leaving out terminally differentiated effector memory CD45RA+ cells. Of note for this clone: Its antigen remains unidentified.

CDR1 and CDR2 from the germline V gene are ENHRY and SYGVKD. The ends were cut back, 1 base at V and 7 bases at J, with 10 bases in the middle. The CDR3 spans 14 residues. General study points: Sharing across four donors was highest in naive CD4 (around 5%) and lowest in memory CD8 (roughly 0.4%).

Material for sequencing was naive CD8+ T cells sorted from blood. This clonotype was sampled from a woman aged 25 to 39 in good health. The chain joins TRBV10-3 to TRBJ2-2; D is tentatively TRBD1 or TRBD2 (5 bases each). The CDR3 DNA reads TGTGCCATCAGTGAGTTGGGGGTCGGCGGGGAGCTGTTTTTT. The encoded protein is CAISELGVGGELFF.